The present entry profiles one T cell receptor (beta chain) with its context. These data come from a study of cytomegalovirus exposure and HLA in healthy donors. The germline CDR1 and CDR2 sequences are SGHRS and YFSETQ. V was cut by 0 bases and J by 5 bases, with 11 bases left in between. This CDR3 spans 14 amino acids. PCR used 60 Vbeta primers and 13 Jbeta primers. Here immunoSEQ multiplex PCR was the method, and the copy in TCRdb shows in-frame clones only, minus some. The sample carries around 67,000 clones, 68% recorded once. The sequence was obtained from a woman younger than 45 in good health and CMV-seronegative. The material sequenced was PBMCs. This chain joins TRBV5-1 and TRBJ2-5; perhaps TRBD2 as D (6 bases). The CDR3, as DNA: TGCGCCAGCAGCTTGGCGACTAGTCGTGAGACCCAGTACTTC. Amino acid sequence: CASSLATSRETQYF.